The 3 T cell receptor beta chains below were found in one sample sequenced in a study of a mutant IDH1 vaccine in newly diagnosed glioma (dated by TCRdb to the early 2020s). These receptors are not linked to any known antigen. The time point label of this sample denotes: week 47, end of study. Each vaccine dose, consisting of 300 ug of a 20-mer mutant IDH1 peptide in Montanide, was administered subcutaneously with topical imiquimod. The receptor library was made with the immunoSEQ multiplex PCR assay. TCRdb's version of the immuneACCESS table is confined to in-frame rearrangements and falls short of the full clone set. An unresolved V gene accounts for under half of the shortfall where checked; the remainder is of unknown origin. This sample holds tens of thousands of clones; roughly 82% were observed only once. Roughly 3.8% of the sample comes from the top ten. Here the sequenced sample was PBMCs, taken from a glioma patient whose treatment included an IDH1 peptide vaccine. These receptors were collected from a man aged 35 to 55 with glioma. Some clones in this sample may be carry-over from other donors' samples.

The genes are TRBV19 and TRBJ2-7, with 9 nucleotides matching TRBD1. The junction had 11 bases not matched to a gene; V was cut back by 6 bases and J by 2 bases. The CDR3 runs to 16 residues. Looked up from germline, CDR1 is LNHDA and CDR2 is SQIVND (reference sequence). The chain's CDR3 is CASSFTGTGTTYEQYF. The CDR3, as DNA: TGTGCCAGTAGCTTTACCGGGACAGGGACTACCTACGAGCAGTACTTC.

The rearrangement uses TRBV2 and TRBJ1-5; D is perhaps TRBD1 (5 bases). CDR1 is SNHLY, CDR2 FYNNEI, per germline. V gave up 8 bases and J gave up 5 bases, with 13 bases separating them. CDR3 size: 13 residues. The CDR3 sequence is CASGRWGDQPQHF. Written as DNA, the CDR3 is TGTGCCAGCGGTCGGTGGGGGGATCAGCCCCAGCATTTT.

The chain has TRBV5-6 and TRBJ1-5, with TRBD1 as a possible D gene (5 bases). Trimming pared 4 bases from V and 2 bases from J, leaving 13 bases between. The CDR3 contains 15 residues. Germline CDR1 and CDR2: SGHDT and YYEEEE. CDR3 nucleotide sequence: TGTGCCAGCAGCCCGGGAGGGGTCGGCAATCAGCCCCAGCATTTT. This translates into CASSPGGVGNQPQHF.